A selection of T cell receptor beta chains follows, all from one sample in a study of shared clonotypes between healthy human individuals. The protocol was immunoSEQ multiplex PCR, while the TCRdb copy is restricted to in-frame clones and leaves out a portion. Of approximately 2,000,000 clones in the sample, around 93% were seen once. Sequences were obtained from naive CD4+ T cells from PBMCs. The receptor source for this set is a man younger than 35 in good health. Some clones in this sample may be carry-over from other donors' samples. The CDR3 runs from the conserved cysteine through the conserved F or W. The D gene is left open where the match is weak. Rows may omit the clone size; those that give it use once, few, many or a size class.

CDR3aa: CASSVGSGIEQFF; CDR3nt: TGTGCCAGCAGCGTAGGATCGGGGATTGAGCAGTTCTTC; abundance: .; d_gene: .; j_gene: TRBJ2-1; v_gene: TRBV9
CDR3aa: CASSLGQGGEGYTF; CDR3nt: TGCGCCAGCAGCTTGGGACAGGGAGGAGAAGGCTACACCTTC; abundance: .; d_gene: TRBD1; j_gene: TRBJ1-2; v_gene: TRBV5-1
CDR3aa: CASTSYGGGPQAFF; CDR3nt: TGTGCCAGCACCTCGTATGGGGGGGGGCCCCAAGCTTTCTTT; abundance: once; d_gene: .; j_gene: TRBJ1-1; v_gene: TRBV5-4
CDR3aa: CASSLGAVDGKLFF; CDR3nt: TGTGCCAGCAGCTTGGGGGCCGTCGATGGAAAACTGTTTTTT; abundance: once; d_gene: .; j_gene: TRBJ1-4; v_gene: TRBV5-6
CDR3aa: CASSLDTTLSYEQYF; CDR3nt: TGTGCCAGCAGCTTGGACACCACCCTCTCCTACGAGCAGTACTTC; abundance: .; d_gene: .; j_gene: TRBJ2-7; v_gene: TRBV5-4
CDR3aa: CASSLSPPGISGNTIYF; CDR3nt: TGTGCCAGCAGCCTTTCCCCCCCAGGCATCTCTGGAAACACCATATATTTT; abundance: .; d_gene: .; j_gene: TRBJ1-3; v_gene: TRBV27
CDR3aa: CASSPEGFGEAFF; CDR3nt: TGTGCCAGCTCACCGGAGGGTTTTGGTGAAGCTTTCTTT; abundance: .; d_gene: .; j_gene: TRBJ1-1; v_gene: TRBV18
CDR3aa: CASSTGQGFSGYTF; CDR3nt: TGTGCCAGTAGTACAGGACAGGGGTTCTCGGGCTACACCTTC; abundance: .; d_gene: TRBD1; j_gene: TRBJ1-2; v_gene: TRBV19
CDR3aa: CASSTPRGLAGSHEQFF; CDR3nt: TGTGCCAGTAGTACGCCGCGGGGGCTAGCGGGGTCGCATGAGCAGTTCTTC; abundance: .; d_gene: TRBD2; j_gene: TRBJ2-1; v_gene: TRBV19
CDR3aa: CASIPGVAEGETQYF; CDR3nt: TGCGCCAGCATCCCCGGGGTAGCGGAGGGGGAGACCCAGTACTTC; abundance: .; d_gene: .; j_gene: TRBJ2-5; v_gene: TRBV5-1
CDR3aa: CASSSRRDGAYEQYF; CDR3nt: TGCGCCAGCAGCTCTCGGCGGGACGGGGCTTACGAGCAGTACTTC; abundance: .; d_gene: .; j_gene: TRBJ2-7; v_gene: TRBV5-1
CDR3aa: CASSTFSGTNNEQFF; CDR3nt: TGTGCCAGTAGTACATTTAGCGGAACTAACAATGAGCAGTTCTTC; abundance: .; d_gene: .; j_gene: TRBJ2-1; v_gene: TRBV19
CDR3aa: CASSVGSLSSGANVLTF; CDR3nt: TGTGCCAGCAGCGTAGGGTCACTTAGCTCTGGGGCCAACGTCCTGACTTTC; abundance: .; d_gene: .; j_gene: TRBJ2-6; v_gene: TRBV9
CDR3aa: CASSDGTSGIWEQFF; CDR3nt: TGTGCCAGCAGCGACGGGACTAGCGGGATATGGGAGCAGTTCTTC; abundance: .; d_gene: TRBD2; j_gene: TRBJ2-1; v_gene: TRBV9
CDR3aa: CASRRMGSNQPQHF; CDR3nt: TGTGCCAGTAGAAGAATGGGTAGCAATCAGCCCCAGCATTTT; abundance: .; d_gene: .; j_gene: TRBJ1-5; v_gene: TRBV19
CDR3aa: CASNTVGPRNTIYF; CDR3nt: TGTGCCAGCAACACCGTGGGACCGCGTAACACCATATATTTT; abundance: once; d_gene: .; j_gene: TRBJ1-3; v_gene: TRBV6-6
CDR3aa: CASSPPGRRGIAKNIQYF; CDR3nt: TGCGCCAGCAGTCCTCCCGGACGACGGGGGATAGCCAAAAACATTCAGTACTTC; abundance: .; d_gene: .; j_gene: TRBJ2-4; v_gene: TRBV23-1
CDR3aa: CASSRTGTSGGGTDTQYF; CDR3nt: TGTGCCAGCAGCCGCACCGGGACTAGCGGGGGAGGGACAGATACGCAGTATTTT; abundance: .; d_gene: TRBD2; j_gene: TRBJ2-3; v_gene: TRBV7-2
CDR3aa: CASSDGFRTPLHF; CDR3nt: TGTGCCAGCAGTGACGGGTTTAGGACACCCCTCCACTTT; abundance: .; d_gene: .; j_gene: TRBJ1-6; v_gene: TRBV28
CDR3aa: CASSPGQGGYEQYF; CDR3nt: TGTGCCAGCAGCCCCGGGCAGGGGGGGTACGAGCAGTACTTC; abundance: .; d_gene: .; j_gene: TRBJ2-7; v_gene: TRBV7-3
CDR3aa: CASSRRDNEQFF; CDR3nt: TGTGCCAGTAGTAGGCGGGACAATGAGCAGTTCTTC; abundance: .; d_gene: .; j_gene: TRBJ2-1; v_gene: TRBV19
CDR3aa: CASSPFRQGSNYGYTF; CDR3nt: TGCGCCAGCAGCCCCTTCCGACAGGGCTCTAACTATGGCTACACCTTC; abundance: .; d_gene: TRBD1; j_gene: TRBJ1-2; v_gene: TRBV5-1
CDR3aa: CAISESRGSGNTIYF; CDR3nt: TGTGCCATCAGTGAGTCTCGAGGCTCTGGAAACACCATATATTTT; abundance: .; d_gene: .; j_gene: TRBJ1-3; v_gene: TRBV10-3
CDR3aa: CASSLYGTYNEQFF; CDR3nt: TGTGCCAGCAGTTTATACGGGACCTACAATGAGCAGTTCTTC; abundance: .; d_gene: .; j_gene: TRBJ2-1; v_gene: TRBV28
CDR3aa: CASSPLGDYNEQFF; CDR3nt: TGTGCCAGCAGCCCCTTAGGGGACTACAATGAGCAGTTCTTC; abundance: .; d_gene: .; j_gene: TRBJ2-1; v_gene: TRBV28
CDR3aa: CASSPSVGSYEQYF; CDR3nt: TGTGCCAGCAGCCCTTCTGTTGGGTCCTACGAGCAGTACTTC; abundance: .; d_gene: .; j_gene: TRBJ2-7; v_gene: TRBV5-4
CDR3aa: CASSQERGWAREQYF; CDR3nt: TGCGCCAGCAGCCAAGAGAGGGGCTGGGCGCGCGAGCAGTACTTC; abundance: .; d_gene: .; j_gene: TRBJ2-7; v_gene: TRBV4-3
CDR3aa: CASSLIPGYEQYF; CDR3nt: TGTGCCAGCAGCTTAATCCCCGGTTACGAGCAGTACTTC; abundance: .; d_gene: .; j_gene: TRBJ2-7; v_gene: TRBV7-3
CDR3aa: CAWSRFRTDEQFF; CDR3nt: TGTGCCTGGAGTAGGTTTCGGACAGATGAGCAGTTCTTC; abundance: .; d_gene: .; j_gene: TRBJ2-1; v_gene: TRBV30
CDR3aa: CASSLPGPEKLFF; CDR3nt: TGTGCCAGCAGCCTCCCGGGCCCTGAAAAACTGTTTTTT; abundance: .; d_gene: .; j_gene: TRBJ1-4; v_gene: TRBV28
CDR3aa: CASSHLDSDTDTQYF; CDR3nt: TGTGCCAGCAGCCACTTAGACAGCGACACAGATACGCAGTATTTT; abundance: .; d_gene: .; j_gene: TRBJ2-3; v_gene: TRBV7-6
CDR3aa: CASSFSGPYEQYF; CDR3nt: TGTGCCAGCAGTTTCTCTGGACCCTACGAGCAGTACTTC; abundance: .; d_gene: .; j_gene: TRBJ2-7; v_gene: TRBV28
CDR3aa: CASSLGSSTDTQYF; CDR3nt: TGCGCCAGCAGCTTGGGTTCTAGCACAGATACGCAGTATTTT; abundance: .; d_gene: .; j_gene: TRBJ2-3; v_gene: TRBV5-1
CDR3aa: CASALTASETQYF; CDR3nt: TGTGCCAGCGCCCTAACAGCCTCTGAGACCCAGTACTTC; abundance: .; d_gene: .; j_gene: TRBJ2-5; v_gene: TRBV11-3
CDR3aa: CASISLRGGYEQFF; CDR3nt: TGTGCCAGTATCTCTCTCAGGGGGGGGTACGAGCAGTTCTTC; abundance: .; d_gene: .; j_gene: TRBJ2-1; v_gene: TRBV19
CDR3aa: CASSEGEGRPVLAGGDTQYF; CDR3nt: TGTGCCAGCAGTGAAGGGGAGGGGCGACCCGTACTAGCGGGAGGAGATACGCAGTATTTT; abundance: .; d_gene: TRBD2; j_gene: TRBJ2-3; v_gene: TRBV6-1
CDR3aa: CASSGLAGGSSYEQYF; CDR3nt: TGTGCCAGCAGTGGGCTAGCGGGAGGCTCCTCCTACGAGCAGTACTTC; abundance: .; d_gene: TRBD2; j_gene: TRBJ2-7; v_gene: TRBV2
CDR3aa: CASSLLTTGTGYTF; CDR3nt: TGTGCCAGCAGCCTTTTAACGACAGGGACGGGCTACACCTTC; abundance: once; d_gene: TRBD1; j_gene: TRBJ1-2; v_gene: TRBV5-5
CDR3aa: CASSQDPRGSAGTIRELFF; CDR3nt: TGCGCCAGCAGCCAAGATCCCCGCGGCTCCGCGGGAACAATCCGGGAGCTGTTTTTT; abundance: .; d_gene: .; j_gene: TRBJ2-2; v_gene: TRBV4-1
CDR3aa: CASSLAGSGGGYTF; CDR3nt: TGTGCCAGCAGCTTAGCGGGCTCAGGGGGAGGCTACACCTTC; abundance: few; d_gene: TRBD1; j_gene: TRBJ1-2; v_gene: TRBV7-9
CDR3aa: CASSRTGSDQPQHF; CDR3nt: TGTGCCAGCAGCAGAACAGGGTCGGATCAGCCCCAGCATTTT; abundance: .; d_gene: .; j_gene: TRBJ1-5; v_gene: TRBV7-3